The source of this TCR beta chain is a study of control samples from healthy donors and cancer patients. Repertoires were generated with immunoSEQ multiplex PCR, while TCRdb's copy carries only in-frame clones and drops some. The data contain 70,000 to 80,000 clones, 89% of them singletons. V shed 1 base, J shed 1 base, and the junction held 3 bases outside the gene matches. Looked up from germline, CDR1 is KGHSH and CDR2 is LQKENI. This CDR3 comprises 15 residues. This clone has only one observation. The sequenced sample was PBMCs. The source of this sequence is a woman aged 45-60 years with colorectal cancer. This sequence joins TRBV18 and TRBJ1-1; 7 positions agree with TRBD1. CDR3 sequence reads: CASSPQGGQNTEAFF. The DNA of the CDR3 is TGTGCCAGCTCACCACAAGGGGGCCAGAACACTGAAGCTTTCTTT.